This T cell receptor (beta chain) was sequenced during a study of blood T cell repertoires in COVID-19. At the level of the study: The analysed material was cDNA or gDNA that came from T cells, B-cell-depleted T cells, or PBMCs.

This clone has just a few counts. Produced via immunoSEQ multiplex PCR; TCRdb's table is partial and in-frame only. The sample has 88,000 or so clones, 70% to 90% seen once. V gave up 5 bases and J gave up 6 bases, with 13 bases separating them. Germline CDR1 SGHAT, CDR2 FQNNGV. CDR3 size: 14 residues. The rearrangement links TRBV11-2 to TRBJ2-2; D may be TRBD1 (5 bases). The material sequenced was peripheral blood. The source is a man between 60 and 75 years old with acute or convalescent COVID-19. For the CDR3, the DNA is TGTGCCAGCAGCCAACAGACAGTCCCCGGGGAGCTGTTTTTT. This sequence encodes CASSQQTVPGELFF.